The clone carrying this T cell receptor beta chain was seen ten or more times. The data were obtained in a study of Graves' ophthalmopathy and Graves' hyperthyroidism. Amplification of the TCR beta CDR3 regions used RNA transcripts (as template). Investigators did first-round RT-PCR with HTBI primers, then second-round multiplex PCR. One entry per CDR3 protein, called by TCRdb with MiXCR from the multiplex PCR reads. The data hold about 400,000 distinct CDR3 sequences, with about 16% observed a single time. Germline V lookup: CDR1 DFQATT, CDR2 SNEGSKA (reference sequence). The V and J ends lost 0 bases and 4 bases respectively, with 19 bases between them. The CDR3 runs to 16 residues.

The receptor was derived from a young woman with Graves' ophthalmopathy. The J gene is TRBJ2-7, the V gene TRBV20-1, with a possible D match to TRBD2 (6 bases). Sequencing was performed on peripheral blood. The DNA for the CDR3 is TGCAGTGCTAGAGATAGTGTGCGGCCAGGAGGGTACGAGCAGTACTTC. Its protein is CSARDSVRPGGYEQYF.